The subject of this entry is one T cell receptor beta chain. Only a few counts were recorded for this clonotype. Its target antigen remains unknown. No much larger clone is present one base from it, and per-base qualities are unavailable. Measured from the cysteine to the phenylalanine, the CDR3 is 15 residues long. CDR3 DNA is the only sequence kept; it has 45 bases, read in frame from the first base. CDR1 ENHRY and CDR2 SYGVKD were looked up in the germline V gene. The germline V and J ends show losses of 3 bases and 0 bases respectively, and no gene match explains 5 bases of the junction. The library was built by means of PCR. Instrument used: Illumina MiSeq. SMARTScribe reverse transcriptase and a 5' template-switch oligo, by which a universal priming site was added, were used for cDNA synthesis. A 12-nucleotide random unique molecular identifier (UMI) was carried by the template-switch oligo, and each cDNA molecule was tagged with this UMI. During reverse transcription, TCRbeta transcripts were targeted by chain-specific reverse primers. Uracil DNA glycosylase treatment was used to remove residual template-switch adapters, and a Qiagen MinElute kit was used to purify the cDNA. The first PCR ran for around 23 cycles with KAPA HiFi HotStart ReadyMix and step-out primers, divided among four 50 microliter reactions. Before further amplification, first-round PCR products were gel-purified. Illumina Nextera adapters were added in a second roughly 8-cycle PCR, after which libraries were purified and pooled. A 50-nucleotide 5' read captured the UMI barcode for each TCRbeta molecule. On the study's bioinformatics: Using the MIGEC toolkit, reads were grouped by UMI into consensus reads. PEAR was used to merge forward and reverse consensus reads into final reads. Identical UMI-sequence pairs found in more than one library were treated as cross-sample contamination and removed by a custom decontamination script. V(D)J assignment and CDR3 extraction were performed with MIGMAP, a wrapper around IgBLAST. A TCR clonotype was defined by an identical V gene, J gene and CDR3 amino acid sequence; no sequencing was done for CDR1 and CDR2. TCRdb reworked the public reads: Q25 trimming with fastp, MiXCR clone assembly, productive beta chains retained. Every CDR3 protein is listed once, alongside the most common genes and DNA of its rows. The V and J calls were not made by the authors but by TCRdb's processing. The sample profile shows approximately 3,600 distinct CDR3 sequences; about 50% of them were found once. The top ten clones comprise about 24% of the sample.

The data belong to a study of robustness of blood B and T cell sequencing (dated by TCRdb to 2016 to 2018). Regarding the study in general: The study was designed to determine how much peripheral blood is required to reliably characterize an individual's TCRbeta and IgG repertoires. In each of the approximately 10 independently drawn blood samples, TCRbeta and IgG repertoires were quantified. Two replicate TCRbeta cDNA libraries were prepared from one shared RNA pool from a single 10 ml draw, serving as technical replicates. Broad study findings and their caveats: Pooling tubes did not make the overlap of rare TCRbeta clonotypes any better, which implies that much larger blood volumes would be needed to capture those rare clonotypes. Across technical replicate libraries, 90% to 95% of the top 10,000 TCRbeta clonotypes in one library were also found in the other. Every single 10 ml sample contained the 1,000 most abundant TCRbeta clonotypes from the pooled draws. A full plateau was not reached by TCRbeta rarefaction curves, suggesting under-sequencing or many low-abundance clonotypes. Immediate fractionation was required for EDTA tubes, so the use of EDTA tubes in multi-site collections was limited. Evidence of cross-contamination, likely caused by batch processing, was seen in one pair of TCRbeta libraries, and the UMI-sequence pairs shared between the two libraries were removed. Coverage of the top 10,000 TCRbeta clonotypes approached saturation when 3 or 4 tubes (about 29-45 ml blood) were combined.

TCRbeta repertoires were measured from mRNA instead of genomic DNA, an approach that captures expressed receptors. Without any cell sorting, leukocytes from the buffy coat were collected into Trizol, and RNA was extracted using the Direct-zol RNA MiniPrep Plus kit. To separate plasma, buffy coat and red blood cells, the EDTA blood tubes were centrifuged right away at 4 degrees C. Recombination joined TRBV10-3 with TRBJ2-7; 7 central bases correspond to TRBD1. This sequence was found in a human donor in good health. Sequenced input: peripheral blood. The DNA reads TGTGCCATCAGTGACCCTGGGACAGCCTCCTACGAGCAGTACTTC. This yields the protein CAISDPGTASYEQYF.